These 21 T cell receptor beta chains came from one sample sequenced in a study of identical twins. TCRdb reprocessed the 5' RACE reads with MiXCR, giving one entry per CDR3 protein. The repertoire holds some 1,600,000 distinct CDR3 sequences, around 33% seen once, with around 0.3% in the top ten. Sequencing was performed on cord blood. All receptors come from a newborn girl in good health.

This clonotype was counted a few times. This chain connects TRBV6-6 to TRBJ1-2; D possibly corresponds to TRBD1 (6 bases). The CDR3 runs 12 residues. The germline V gene has CDR1 MNHNY and CDR2 SVGAGI (reference sequence). V lost 4 bases and J 6 bases, leaving 9 bases between the germline ends. CDR3 nucleotide sequence: TGTGCCAGCAGTTCGCGACAGGATGGCTACACCTTC. Encoded protein: CASSSRQDGYTF.

As concerns this clonotype: A much more abundant neighbour one base away suggests this may be a read error. The chain recombines TRBV28 with TRBJ2-5; 7 nucleotides agree with TRBD2. The J call may be incorrect, as the DNA end agrees better with TRBJ2-7. There are 15 residues in the CDR3. Germline CDR1 MDHEN, CDR2 SYDVKM. CDR3 loop: CASSRLVGGRNEQYF. The CDR3 DNA follows: TGTGCCAGCAGTCGACTAGTGGGAGGGAGGAACGAGCAGTACTTC.

Only a few counts were recorded for this clonotype. V gene TRBV11-2 combines with J gene TRBJ1-2; D possibly corresponds to TRBD1 (5 bases). This CDR3 has 15 amino acids. Looked up from germline, CDR1 is SGHAT and CDR2 is FQNNGV. V was trimmed by 0 bases and J by 3 bases, leaving 11 bases between them. The CDR3 sequence: CASSLDRGVYYGYTF. For the CDR3, the DNA is TGTGCCAGCAGCTTAGATCGGGGGGTATACTATGGCTACACCTTC. Complete variable domain (other parts from reference TRBV11-2 and TRBJ1-2): EAGVAQSPRYKIIEKRQSVAFWCNPISGHATLYWYQQILGQGPKLLIQFQNNGVVDDSQLPKDRFSAERLKGVDSTLKIQPAKLEDSAVYLCASSLDRGVYYGYTFGSGTRLTVV.

The chain employs TRBV6-4 and TRBJ1-5, with D hard to call. CDR1 and CDR2 (germline): MRHNA, SNTAGT. V was clipped by 7 bases and J by 3 bases, with 10 bases between them. The CDR3 is 13 amino acids. CDR3: CASKRALNQPQHF. The CDR3 DNA is TGTGCCAGCAAAAGGGCCCTCAATCAGCCCCAGCATTTT.

V usage is TRBV12-3 or TRBV12-4 and J usage is TRBJ2-1; no firm D call. Trimming pared 4 bases from V and 3 bases from J, leaving 7 bases between. CDR3 length: 13 residues. The chain's CDR3 is CASSWPNYNEQFF. The DNA for the CDR3 is TGTGCCAGCAGTTGGCCAAACTACAATGAGCAGTTCTTC.

The chain carries TRBV5-1 and TRBJ1-6; a weak D match, TRBD1 (5 bases). The CDR3 covers 17 residues. Trimming took 0 bases from V and 3 from J, leaving 13 bases between them. The V gene's germline CDR1 is SGHRS and CDR2 YFSETQ. The CDR3: CASSLEAGGGYNSPLHF. As DNA, the CDR3 is TGCGCCAGCAGCTTGGAGGCCGGTGGGGGCTATAATTCACCCCTCCACTTT.

This clonotype was counted between two and nine times. DNA for the CDR3: TGCGCCAGCAGCTTGAGGGGACTAGCGGTTTTCTCCTACGAGCAGTACTTC. It yields the protein CASSLRGLAVFSYEQYF. The chain links TRBV5-1 to TRBJ2-7; 11 nucleotides match TRBD2. Germline CDR1 reads SGHRS; CDR2 reads YFSETQ. The CDR3 totals 17 residues. V shed 1 base and J 0 bases; nucleotides not matched to a gene: 6.

The chain is built from TRBV29-1 and TRBJ1-1; possible D gene TRBD1, 6 bases. V was trimmed by 6 bases and J by 2 bases, leaving 16 bases between them. There are 14 residues in the CDR3. CDR1 SQVTM and CDR2 ANQGSEA come from the germline V gene. Written as DNA, the CDR3 is TGCAGCGTCCCGACCGGGACAATAAACACTGAAGCTTTCTTT. Protein product: CSVPTGTINTEAFF.

This clonotype was detected only a few times. This rearrangement joins TRBV4-1 to TRBJ2-3; D is possibly TRBD1 or TRBD2 (6 bases each). The CDR3 contains 14 residues. The V gene's germline CDR1 is MGHRA and CDR2 YSYEKL. Trimming left V 4 bases short and J 5 bases short, with 13 bases between. CDR3 region: CASSLLGGRDTQYF. The DNA for the CDR3 is TGCGCCAGCAGCCTACTGGGGGGCAGAGATACGCAGTATTTT.

The chain joins TRBV20-1 to TRBJ1-2; D possibly corresponds to TRBD1 (6 bases). The V end was cut by 5 bases, the J end by 4 bases, with 8 bases between. The length of the CDR3 is 11 residues. CDR1 and CDR2 (germline): DFQATT, SNEGSKA (reference sequence). The CDR3 region is CSARDIYGYTF. CDR3 coding DNA: TGCAGTGCTCGGGACATCTATGGCTACACCTTC.

The chain uses TRBV20-1 and TRBJ1-2; the D is unclear. Germline CDR1 is DFQATT and CDR2 is SNEGSKA (reference sequence). CDR3 size: 12 residues. V was trimmed by 1 base and J by 4 bases, leaving 7 bases between them. The CDR3 here is CSARGQFYGYTF. The CDR3 bases are TGCAGTGCTAGAGGCCAGTTCTATGGCTACACCTTC.

Many counts were recorded for this clonotype. The chain couples TRBV29-1 to TRBJ2-3, with a weak D call TRBD2 (5 bases). Per the germline V gene, CDR1 is SQVTM and CDR2 is ANQGSEA. Deletions cut 7 bases from V and 1 base from J, with 24 bases between. CDR3 length: 17 amino acids. The CDR3 spells CSALGRTTFWGTDTQYF. Here the CDR3 DNA reads TGCAGCGCCTTGGGGAGAACGACTTTTTGGGGCACAGATACGCAGTATTTT.

The chain recombines TRBV20-1 with TRBJ2-1; 10 bases align to TRBD2. This CDR3 is built from 14 residues. Germline V gene lookup returns CDR1 DFQATT and CDR2 SNEGSKA (reference sequence). V shed 5 bases and J 8 bases; nucleotides not matched to a gene: 9. This CDR3 reads CSARLAGSADEQFF. The CDR3 DNA sequence: TGCAGTGCTCGACTAGCGGGCTCCGCCGATGAGCAGTTCTTC.

The chain carries TRBV12-3 or TRBV12-4 and TRBJ2-1, with D uncertain. This CDR3 is built from 13 residues. The V end was cut by 7 bases, the J end by 5 bases, with 12 bases between. The DNA of the CDR3 is TGTGCCAGCATGGGTAAGAACAACAATGAGCAGTTCTTC. Its protein product is CASMGKNNNEQFF.

The chain employs TRBV27 and TRBJ2-1; 12 nucleotides line up with TRBD2. Germline V gene data show CDR1 as MNHEY and CDR2 as SMNVEV (reference sequence). The CDR3 covers 15 residues. Trimming at V came to 7 bases and at J to 9 bases, leaving 10 bases not matched to a gene. CDR3 in amino acids: CASTRLAGEVGEQFF. As DNA, the CDR3 is TGTGCCAGCACCCGACTAGCGGGAGAAGTGGGTGAGCAGTTCTTC.

There are a few counts of this clonotype. V and J are TRBV7-6 and TRBJ1-5; TRBD1 might be the D (5 bases). Trimming left V 4 bases short and J 6 bases short, with 10 bases between. This CDR3 region has 13 residues. The germline V gene has CDR1 SGHVS and CDR2 FNYEAQ. The CDR3 loop is CASSSGRSQPQHF. DNA of the CDR3: TGTGCCAGCAGCTCGGGACGAAGTCAGCCCCAGCATTTT.

The chain couples TRBV28 to TRBJ1-1, with 11 bases matching TRBD1. After removal of 1 base from V and 4 bases from J, the junction contained 2 bases not matched to a gene. This CDR3 region has 15 residues. The germline CDR1 and CDR2 sequences are MDHEN and SYDVKM. CDR3 sequence: CASSLLGTGGTEAFF. In DNA form, the CDR3 reads TGTGCCAGCAGTTTATTAGGGACAGGGGGCACTGAAGCTTTCTTT. The whole variable domain, filled in from reference TRBV28 and TRBJ1-1, reads DVKVTQSSRYLVKRTGEKVFLECVQDMDHENMFWYRQDPGLGLRLIYFSYDVKMKEKGDIPEGYSVSREKKERFSLILESASTNQTSMYLCASSLLGTGGTEAFFGQGTRLTVV.

The chain couples TRBV2 to TRBJ2-4; D is uncertain. The CDR3 spans 14 residues. Germline-derived CDR1 and CDR2 are SNHLY and FYNNEI. Trimming took 6 bases from V and 2 from J, leaving 11 bases between them. CDR3 in amino acids: CASRPETTKNIQYF. CDR3 sequence (DNA): TGTGCCAGCAGGCCCGAGACAACCAAAAACATTCAGTACTTC.

The chain couples TRBV4-1 to TRBJ2-1; D uncertain. Germline V gives CDR1 MGHRA, CDR2 YSYEKL. The V gene lost 1 base and the J gene lost 3 bases, with 10 bases spanning the gap. CDR3 length: 15 amino acids. CDR3 protein: CASSQGLPFYNEQFF. The CDR3 coding sequence is TGCGCCAGCAGCCAAGGTCTTCCTTTCTACAATGAGCAGTTCTTC.

The chain couples TRBV29-1 to TRBJ2-2; no clear D. Per germline, CDR1 SQVTM and CDR2 ANQGSEA. Trimming took off 5 bases at V and 4 bases at J, with 8 bases between the two ends. CDR3 length: 12 amino acids. The CDR3 DNA sequence: TGCAGCGTTCGTGGTGCCACCGGGGAGCTGTTTTTT. Its translation: CSVRGATGELFF.

This clonotype was seen ten or more times. The J gene is TRBJ2-7, the V gene TRBV29-1; D is unresolved. The germline V and J ends were trimmed by 5 bases and 6 bases, with 14 bases remaining between them. The CDR3 spans 12 residues. Germline V gene data show CDR1 as SQVTM and CDR2 as ANQGSEA. For the CDR3, the DNA is TGCAGCGTTCAACTTGGATACGGCGAGCAGTACTTC. Protein product: CSVQLGYGEQYF.